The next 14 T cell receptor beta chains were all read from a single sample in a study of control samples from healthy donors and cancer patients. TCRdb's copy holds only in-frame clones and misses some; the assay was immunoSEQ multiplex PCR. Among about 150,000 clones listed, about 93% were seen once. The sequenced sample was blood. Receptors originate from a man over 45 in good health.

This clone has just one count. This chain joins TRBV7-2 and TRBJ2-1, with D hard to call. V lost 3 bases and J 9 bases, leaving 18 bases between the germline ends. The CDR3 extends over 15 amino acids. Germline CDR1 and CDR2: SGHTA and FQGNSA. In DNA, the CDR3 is TGTGCCAGCAGCTTCTCGTGGAGAATGGGTTCTGAGCAGTTCTTC. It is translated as CASSFSWRMGSEQFF.

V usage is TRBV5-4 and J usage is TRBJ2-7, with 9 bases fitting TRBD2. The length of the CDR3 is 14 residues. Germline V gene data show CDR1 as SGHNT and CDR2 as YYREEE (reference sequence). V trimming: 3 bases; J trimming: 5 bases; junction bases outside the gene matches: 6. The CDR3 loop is CASSWGGGRDEQYF. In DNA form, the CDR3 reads TGTGCCAGCAGCTGGGGGGGCGGGAGGGACGAGCAGTACTTC. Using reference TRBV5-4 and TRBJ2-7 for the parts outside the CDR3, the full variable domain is ETGVTQSPTHLIKTRGQQVTLRCSSQSGHNTVSWYQQALGQGPQFIFQYYREEENGRGNFPPRFSGLQFPNYSSELNVNALELDDSALYLCASSWGGGRDEQYFGPGTRLTVT.

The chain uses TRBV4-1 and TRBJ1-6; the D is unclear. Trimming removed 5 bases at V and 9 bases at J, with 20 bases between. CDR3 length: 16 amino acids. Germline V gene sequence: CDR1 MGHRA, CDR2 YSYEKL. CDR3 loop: CASSFPPGGFGSPLHF. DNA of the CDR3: TGCGCCAGCAGCTTCCCACCGGGAGGTTTCGGTTCACCCCTCCACTTT.

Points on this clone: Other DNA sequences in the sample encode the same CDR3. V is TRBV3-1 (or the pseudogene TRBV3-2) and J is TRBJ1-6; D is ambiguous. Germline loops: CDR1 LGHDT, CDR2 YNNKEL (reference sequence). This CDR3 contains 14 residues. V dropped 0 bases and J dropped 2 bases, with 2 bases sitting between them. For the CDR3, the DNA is TGTGCCAGCAGCCAAGATCCCTATAATTCACCCCTCCACTTT. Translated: CASSQDPYNSPLHF.

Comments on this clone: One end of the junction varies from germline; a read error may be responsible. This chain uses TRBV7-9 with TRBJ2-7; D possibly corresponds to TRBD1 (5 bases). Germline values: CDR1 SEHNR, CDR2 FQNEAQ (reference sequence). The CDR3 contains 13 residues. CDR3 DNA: TGTGCCAGCAGTTTAGAAGTTAGGGGCGAGCAGTACTTC. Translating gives CASSLEVRGEQYF. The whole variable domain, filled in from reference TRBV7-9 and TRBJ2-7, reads DTGVSQNPRHKITKRGQNVTFRCDPISEHNRLYWYRQTLGQGPEFLTYFQNEAQLEKSRLLSDRFSAERPKGSFSTLEIQRTEQGDSAMYLCASSLEVRGEQYFGPGTRLTVT.

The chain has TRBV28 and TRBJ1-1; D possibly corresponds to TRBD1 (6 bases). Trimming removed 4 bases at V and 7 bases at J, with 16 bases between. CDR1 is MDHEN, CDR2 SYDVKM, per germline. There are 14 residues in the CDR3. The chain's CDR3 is CASSWGATTGEAFF. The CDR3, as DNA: TGTGCCAGCAGTTGGGGGGCCACGACAGGTGAAGCTTTCTTT. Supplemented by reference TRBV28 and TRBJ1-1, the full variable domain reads DVKVTQSSRYLVKRTGEKVFLECVQDMDHENMFWYRQDPGLGLRLIYFSYDVKMKEKGDIPEGYSVSREKKERFSLILESASTNQTSMYLCASSWGATTGEAFFGQGTRLTVV.

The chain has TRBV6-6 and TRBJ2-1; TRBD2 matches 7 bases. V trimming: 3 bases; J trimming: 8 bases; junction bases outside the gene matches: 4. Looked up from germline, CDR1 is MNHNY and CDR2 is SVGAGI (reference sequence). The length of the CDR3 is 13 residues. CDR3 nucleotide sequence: TGTGCCAGCAGTTATGGGGGAGGGCATGAGCAGTTCTTC. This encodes CASSYGGGHEQFF.

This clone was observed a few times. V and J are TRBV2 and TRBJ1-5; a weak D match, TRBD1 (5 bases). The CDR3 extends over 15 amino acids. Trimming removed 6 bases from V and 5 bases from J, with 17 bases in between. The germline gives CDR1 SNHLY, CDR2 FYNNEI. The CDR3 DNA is TGTGCCAGCAGCCTACCGCCAGGGAGGGATCAGCCCCAGCATTTT. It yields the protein CASSLPPGRDQPQHF. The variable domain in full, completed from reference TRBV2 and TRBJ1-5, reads EPEVTQTPSHQVTQMGQEVILRCVPISNHLYFYWYRQILGQKVEFLVSFYNNEISEKSEIFDDQFSVERPDGSNFTLKIRSTKLEDSAMYFCASSLPPGRDQPQHFGDGTRLSIL.

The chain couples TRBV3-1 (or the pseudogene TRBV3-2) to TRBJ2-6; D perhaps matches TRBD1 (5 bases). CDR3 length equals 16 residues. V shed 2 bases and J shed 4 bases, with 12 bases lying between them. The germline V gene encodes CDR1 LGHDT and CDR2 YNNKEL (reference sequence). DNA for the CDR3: TGTGCCAGCAGCCAAACAGGAGCCGTAGGGGCCAACGTCCTGACTTTC. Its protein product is CASSQTGAVGANVLTF.

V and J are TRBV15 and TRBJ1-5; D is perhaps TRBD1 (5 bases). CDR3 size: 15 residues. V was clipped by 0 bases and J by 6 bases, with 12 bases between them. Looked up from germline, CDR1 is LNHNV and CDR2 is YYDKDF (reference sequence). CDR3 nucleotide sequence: TGTGCCACCAGCAGAGATCCGGGGCCTGGTCAGCCCCAGCATTTT. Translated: CATSRDPGPGQPQHF.

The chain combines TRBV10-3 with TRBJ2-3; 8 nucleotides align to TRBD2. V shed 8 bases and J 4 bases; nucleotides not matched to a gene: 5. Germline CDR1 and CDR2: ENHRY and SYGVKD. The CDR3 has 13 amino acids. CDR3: CAISREGPDTQYF. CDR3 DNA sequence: TGTGCCATCTCACGGGAGGGCCCAGATACGCAGTATTTT.

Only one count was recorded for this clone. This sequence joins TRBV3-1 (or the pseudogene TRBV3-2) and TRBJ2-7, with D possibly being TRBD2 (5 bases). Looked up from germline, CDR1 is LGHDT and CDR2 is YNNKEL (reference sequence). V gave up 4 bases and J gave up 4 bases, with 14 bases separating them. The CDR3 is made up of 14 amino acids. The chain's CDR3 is CASSPPGLGYEQYF. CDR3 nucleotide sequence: TGTGCCAGCAGCCCCCCCGGACTCGGATACGAGCAGTACTTC.

CDR3 sequence reads: CASSARTQGETQYF. In DNA form, the CDR3 reads TGTGCCAGCAGCGCCAGAACCCAGGGAGAGACCCAGTACTTC. The chain uses TRBV13 and TRBJ2-5, with D possibly matching TRBD1 (5 bases). This CDR3 spans 14 amino acids. V dropped 5 bases and J dropped 4 bases, with 14 bases sitting between them. Germline loops: CDR1 PRHDT, CDR2 FYEKMQ (reference sequence).

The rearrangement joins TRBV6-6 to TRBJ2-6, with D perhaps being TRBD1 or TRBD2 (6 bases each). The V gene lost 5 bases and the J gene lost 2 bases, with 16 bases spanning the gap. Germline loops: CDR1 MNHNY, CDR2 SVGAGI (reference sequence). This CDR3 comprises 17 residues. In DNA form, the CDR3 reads TGTGCCAGCAGTCTCAGGGGCGGGGAAGCTGGGGCCAACGTCCTGACTTTC. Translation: CASSLRGGEAGANVLTF.